Below are 32 T cell receptor beta chains sequenced from a single sample in a study of OX40 agonist ivuxolimab in advanced cancers. The protocol was immunoSEQ multiplex PCR, while the TCRdb copy is restricted to in-frame clones and leaves out a portion. The sample lists 73,000 or so clones, roughly 80% seen once, with less than 0.55% in the top ten. The material was CD4+ or CD8+ T cells sorted from blood, obtained in a trial of the OX40 agonist ivuxolimab. These receptors were collected from an adult with an advanced solid tumor such as melanoma, head and neck, liver or kidney cancer.

The chain is built from TRBV6-5 and TRBJ1-2, with a possible D match to TRBD1 (5 bases). This CDR3 region has 13 residues. Germline assignment: CDR1 MNHEY and CDR2 SVGAGI. Trimming took off 0 bases at V and 6 bases at J, with 8 bases between the two ends. The CDR3 nucleotides read TGTGCCAGCAGTTACTCGGGGACGGATGGCTACACCTTC. It specifies CASSYSGTDGYTF.

The chain links TRBV4-1 to TRBJ2-1; the match to TRBD2 covers 9 bases. V shed 3 bases, J shed 2 bases, and the junction held 8 bases outside the gene matches. Germline V gene sequence: CDR1 MGHRA, CDR2 YSYEKL. This CDR3 comprises 17 residues. DNA for the CDR3: TGCGCCAGCAGCCAGGTTCTAGCGGGATCCACCTACAATGAGCAGTTCTTC. Protein: CASSQVLAGSTYNEQFF.

The rearrangement joins TRBV25-1 to TRBJ2-5; 9 nucleotides line up with TRBD2. CDR3 size: 16 residues. The germline gives CDR1 MGHDK, CDR2 SYGVNS. Unmatched junction bases numbered 7, after V lost 0 bases and J lost 5 bases. DNA for the CDR3: TGTGCCAGCAGTGAATATATGGGACTAGCCCCGGAGACCCAGTACTTC. Protein: CASSEYMGLAPETQYF. The full variable domain, its missing parts supplied by reference TRBV25-1 and TRBJ2-5, is EADIYQTPRYLVIGTGKKITLECSQTMGHDKMYWYQQDPGMELHLIHYSYGVNSTEKGDLSSESTVSRIRTEHFPLTLESARPSHTSQYLCASSEYMGLAPETQYFGPGTRLLVL.

The chain uses TRBV7-9 and TRBJ2-3, with D hard to call. The CDR3 is 13 residues long. Trimming shortened V by 4 bases and J by 0 bases, and 5 bases separated the two germline ends. Germline V gene lookup returns CDR1 SEHNR and CDR2 FQNEAQ (reference sequence). CDR3 sequence reads: CASSWTSTDTQYF. DNA of the CDR3: TGTGCCAGCAGCTGGACCAGCACAGATACGCAGTATTTT.

The chain recombines TRBV5-1 with TRBJ1-2, with 8 bases fitting TRBD1. The germline V gene has CDR1 SGHRS and CDR2 YFSETQ. V lost 1 base, J lost 6 bases, and 5 bases stayed unmatched. The CDR3 covers 14 residues. The CDR3 DNA sequence: TGCGCCAGCAGCTTGTCGGCAGGGGGCAATGGCTACACCTTC. Translated: CASSLSAGGNGYTF.

V and J are TRBV11-2 and TRBJ1-5; no clear D gene. The CDR3 loop spans 13 amino acids. V dropped 1 base and J dropped 2 bases, with 3 bases sitting between them. Germline CDR1 SGHAT, CDR2 FQNNGV. The CDR3 protein is CASSLVGNQPQHF. CDR3 coding DNA: TGTGCCAGCAGCTTAGTGGGCAATCAGCCCCAGCATTTT.

The rearrangement links TRBV29-1 to TRBJ1-2; TRBD1 agrees at 9 bases. The CDR3 loop spans 14 amino acids. CDR1 and CDR2 (germline): SQVTM, ANQGSEA. V lost 4 bases to trimming and J lost 2 bases; unmatched junction nucleotides: 5. CDR3 protein: CSVGGGQGNYGYTF. The CDR3 nucleotides read TGCAGCGTTGGTGGGGGACAGGGAAACTATGGCTACACCTTC.

This chain joins TRBV5-4 and TRBJ1-3; 7 bases are a match to TRBD1. The V and J ends lost 2 bases and 2 bases, in that order; junction bases with no gene match: 4. Germline CDR1 is SGHNT and CDR2 is YYREEE (reference sequence). CDR3 length: 15 residues. CDR3 region: CASSFDRVPGNTIYF. CDR3 coding DNA: TGTGCCAGCAGCTTCGACAGGGTACCTGGAAACACCATATATTTT.

V and J are TRBV7-9 and TRBJ1-3; the D is unclear. This CDR3 contains 10 residues. Trimming took 5 bases from V and 5 from J, leaving 1 base between them. Germline V CDR1 and CDR2: SEHNR, FQNEAQ (reference sequence). The CDR3 is CASSRNTIYF. CDR3 bases: TGTGCCAGCAGCCGAAACACCATATATTTT.

CDR3 in amino acids: CASSPGGSNQPQHF. Written as DNA, the CDR3 is TGTGCCAGCTCACCGGGAGGCAGCAATCAGCCCCAGCATTTT. The rearrangement joins TRBV18 to TRBJ1-5; D is uncertain. CDR1 and CDR2 (germline): KGHSH, LQKENI. Trimming took 3 bases from V and 1 from J, leaving 7 bases between them. This CDR3 is built from 14 residues.

The V and J genes are TRBV27 and TRBJ1-4; D is ambiguous. This CDR3 has 11 residues. Germline assignment: CDR1 MNHEY and CDR2 SMNVEV (reference sequence). V shed 10 bases and J shed 8 bases, with 11 bases lying between them. CDR3 sequence: CAIDHGEKLFF. In nucleotides, the CDR3 is TGTGCCATCGACCATGGGGAAAAACTGTTTTTT.

The genes are TRBV6-5 and TRBJ2-3; 9 bases match TRBD2. Trimming removed 6 bases from V and 6 bases from J; junction bases left unmatched: 10. This CDR3 region has 15 residues. Germline V CDR1 and CDR2: MNHEY, SVGAGI. CDR3 sequence: CASSSPGLAGDTQYF. DNA for the CDR3: TGTGCCAGCAGCAGTCCGGGACTAGCAGGGGATACGCAGTATTTT.

V usage is TRBV7-8 and J usage is TRBJ1-4; 7 nucleotides align to TRBD1. This CDR3 contains 15 residues. Trimming at V came to 0 bases and at J to 7 bases, leaving 5 bases not matched to a gene. Germline V lookup: CDR1 SGHVS, CDR2 FQNEAQ. The CDR3 reads CASSLATGLGEKLFF. The CDR3, as DNA: TGTGCCAGCAGCTTAGCGACAGGGTTAGGTGAAAAACTGTTTTTT.

The gene calls are TRBV18 and TRBJ1-1; D is possibly TRBD1 (5 bases). The CDR3 spans 15 residues. Per germline, CDR1 KGHSH and CDR2 LQKENI. V shed 3 bases and J shed 5 bases, with 16 bases lying between them. CDR3 nucleotide sequence: TGTGCCAGCTCACCGTCCGGGACCATGGGAACTGAAGCTTTCTTT. This encodes CASSPSGTMGTEAFF.

The genes are TRBV12-1 and TRBJ1-5; TRBD1, as called in the table, went unchecked against the DNA. TRBV12-1 is listed as a pseudogene. This CDR3 is 13 amino acids long. CDR3 in amino acids: CASSFGRGQPQHF. The DNA for the CDR3 is TGTGCCAGCAGCTTTGGTAGGGGCCAGCCCCAGCATTTT.

The genes are TRBV2 and TRBJ1-1, with D perhaps TRBD1 (5 bases). Germline V gene lookup returns CDR1 SNHLY and CDR2 FYNNEI. This CDR3 is built from 11 residues. V lost 10 bases, J lost 7 bases, and 13 bases lay in between. The CDR3 sequence: CAISQADEAFF. The CDR3, as DNA: TGTGCCATATCACAGGCTGATGAAGCTTTCTTT.

The V gene is TRBV2, the J gene TRBJ2-5, with D unresolved. V was trimmed by 6 bases and J by 5 bases, leaving 4 bases between them. The CDR3 is made up of 10 amino acids. Germline V gives CDR1 SNHLY, CDR2 FYNNEI. CDR3: CASRVETQYF. CDR3 coding DNA: TGTGCCAGCAGAGTGGAGACCCAGTACTTC.

The rearrangement joins TRBV5-1 to TRBJ1-4; D remains ambiguous. CDR1 is SGHRS, CDR2 YFSETQ, per germline. V was shortened by 3 bases and J by 5 bases, with 11 bases between the two germline ends. CDR3 size: 14 residues. CDR3 in amino acids: CASSSDVGNEKLFF. DNA for the CDR3: TGCGCCAGCAGCTCAGACGTGGGGAATGAAAAACTGTTTTTT.

The V gene is TRBV11-1, the J gene TRBJ2-7; TRBD1 aligns across 12 bases. V dropped 3 bases and J dropped 2; count of bases not matched to a gene: 14. This CDR3 has 19 amino acids. Germline values: CDR1 SGHAT, CDR2 FQDESV (reference sequence). The CDR3 DNA reads as TGTGCCAGCAGCTTGGGACAGGGGGCGTGGGTAGCGACTACCTACGAGCAGTACTTC. Translated, it gives CASSLGQGAWVATTYEQYF.

The chain recombines TRBV5-1 with TRBJ2-2, with D uncertain. Germline V gene data show CDR1 as SGHRS and CDR2 as YFSETQ. Trimming took 1 base from V and 0 from J, leaving 16 bases between them. The CDR3 length is 18 residues. CDR3 protein: CASSLSRLARTNTGELFF. In DNA, the CDR3 is TGCGCCAGCAGCTTGTCACGCTTGGCCAGGACGAACACCGGGGAGCTGTTTTTT.

The chain carries TRBV4-2 and TRBJ2-5; TRBD2 might be the D (5 bases). Germline V gene data show CDR1 as LGHNA and CDR2 as YNFKEQ. V lost 1 base, J lost 2 bases, and 11 bases lay in between. The CDR3 is made up of 15 amino acids. Written as DNA, the CDR3 is TGTGCCAGCAGCCAAGTCCTAGAGGGTCAAGAGACCCAGTACTTC. Amino acids: CASSQVLEGQETQYF.

The chain has TRBV10-1 and TRBJ2-3, with 8 bases identical to TRBD2. V lost 5 bases and J lost 1; bases outside the gene matches: 2. CDR3 length: 14 residues. Per the germline V gene, CDR1 is WNHNN and CDR2 is SYGVQD (reference sequence). DNA of the CDR3: TGCGCCAGCAGTCCAGCGGGGGGCACAGATACGCAGTATTTT. This encodes CASSPAGGTDTQYF.

The chain joins TRBV13 to TRBJ2-3; 9 bases are shared with TRBD2. Per germline, CDR1 PRHDT and CDR2 FYEKMQ (reference sequence). Trimming took 0 bases from V and 0 from J; bases not matched to a gene: 4. The CDR3 is 17 amino acids. The CDR3 sequence: CASSLGAAGGSTDTQYF. As DNA, the CDR3 is TGTGCCAGCAGCTTAGGGGCCGCGGGGGGGAGCACAGATACGCAGTATTTT.

The rearrangement joins TRBV28 to TRBJ1-1; D unclear. CDR3 length: 12 amino acids. In germline, CDR1 is MDHEN, CDR2 SYDVKM. Trimming shortened V by 6 bases and J by 5 bases, and 10 bases separated the two germline ends. CDR3 protein: CASSGSTTEAFF. The CDR3 DNA sequence: TGTGCCAGCAGCGGTTCTACGACTGAAGCTTTCTTT.

The genes are TRBV5-1 and TRBJ1-1; 7 bases agree with TRBD1. In germline, CDR1 is SGHRS, CDR2 YFSETQ. J was trimmed by 5 bases and V by 4 bases; bases with no gene match: 8. This CDR3 region has 14 residues. The CDR3 here is CASSRGTEGTEAFF. The CDR3 DNA follows: TGCGCCAGCAGCCGAGGGACAGAGGGGACTGAAGCTTTCTTT.

The rearrangement uses TRBV6-1 and TRBJ2-7; the D is unclear. CDR1 is MNHNS and CDR2 is SASEGT in the germline V gene. V shed 2 bases and J shed 4 bases, with 12 bases lying between them. The CDR3 extends over 14 amino acids. CDR3 amino acids: CASSENLGRYEQYV. DNA of the CDR3: TGTGCCAGCAGTGAAAACTTAGGCCGATACGAGCAGTACGTC.

The V and J genes are TRBV29-1 and TRBJ2-5; weak D call: TRBD2 (5 bases). Per the germline V gene, CDR1 is SQVTM and CDR2 is ANQGSEA. This CDR3 region has 13 residues. V lost 2 bases to trimming and J lost 2 bases, with 9 bases between them. CDR3 loop: CSVETSRQETQYF. The CDR3 DNA sequence: TGCAGCGTTGAAACTAGTCGGCAAGAGACCCAGTACTTC.

This clone has just a few counts. The junction differs from germline at one of its ends, possibly a read error. V usage is TRBV7-9 and J usage is TRBJ1-1, with TRBD1 matching 7 bases. Germline V gives CDR1 SEHNR, CDR2 FQNEAQ (reference sequence). This CDR3 contains 12 residues. The CDR3 loop is CASSFGDREGFF. CDR3 sequence (DNA): TGTGCCAGCAGCTTCGGCGACAGGGAAGGTTTCTTT.

The chain joins TRBV5-4 to TRBJ1-2; D unclear. The V end was cut by 4 bases, the J end by 6 bases, with 10 bases between. CDR1 SGHNT and CDR2 YYREEE come from the germline V gene (reference sequence). This CDR3 is built from 12 residues. In DNA form, the CDR3 reads TGTGCCAGCAGCCACGGGTCCGATGGCTACACCTTC. This translates into CASSHGSDGYTF.

This chain joins TRBV5-4 and TRBJ2-5, with 11 bases that match TRBD2. V lost 4 bases and J lost 4; bases outside the gene matches: 6. From germline, CDR1 is SGHNT and CDR2 YYREEE (reference sequence). The CDR3 extends over 15 amino acids. The CDR3 DNA is TGTGCCAGCAGCCTTAAGACTAGCGGGACAGAGACCCAGTACTTC. This encodes CASSLKTSGTETQYF.

This clone was picked up a small number of times. This chain links TRBV29-1 with TRBJ2-5; D is possibly TRBD1 (6 bases). Between the trimmed V and J ends, which lost 7 bases and 2 bases, there was a span of 11 bases. Per the germline V gene, CDR1 is SQVTM and CDR2 is ANQGSEA. This CDR3 has 12 amino acids. CDR3 DNA sequence: TGCAGCGGCAACAGGGATCAAGAGACCCAGTACTTC. Its translation: CSGNRDQETQYF.

This clone was picked up a small number of times. The CDR3 region has the DNA TGTGCCAGCAGTTACGGGGGACGGACAGGGGAAAAAGCTTTCTTT. It codes for CASSYGGRTGEKAFF. The V and J genes are TRBV6-5 and TRBJ1-1, with TRBD1 matching over 9 bases. This CDR3 spans 15 amino acids. Trimming at V came to 2 bases and at J to 9 bases, leaving 10 bases not matched to a gene. Germline V lookup: CDR1 MNHEY, CDR2 SVGAGI.